This T cell receptor (beta chain) was retrieved from a study of cytomegalovirus exposure and HLA in healthy donors. Study at large: The roughly 670 first-cohort repertoires shared a platform with the 110 or so validation repertoires, as reported in a later analysis. Points from the study as a whole: Cytomegalovirus-associated TCR beta chains were listed, numbering more than 150. CMV antigen specificity was confirmed in vitro for three CMV-associated chains.

This clone was observed a handful of times. Its target is not known. TCRdb keeps only in-frame clones here, not all; method: immunoSEQ multiplex PCR. The data contain under 250,000 clones, about 81% of them singletons. V was pared by 3 bases and J by 7 bases, with 13 bases between. Germline V gene lookup returns CDR1 SGHRS and CDR2 YFSETQ. The CDR3 consists of 14 residues. The V and J genes are TRBV5-1 and TRBJ2-2, with a possible D match to TRBD1 (5 bases). This receptor was identified in a woman aged 25 to 39 in good health and CMV-seronegative. The sample was PBMCs. CDR3: CASSSAGFSGELFF. The CDR3 coding sequence is TGCGCCAGCAGCTCAGCAGGGTTTAGCGGGGAGCTGTTTTTT.